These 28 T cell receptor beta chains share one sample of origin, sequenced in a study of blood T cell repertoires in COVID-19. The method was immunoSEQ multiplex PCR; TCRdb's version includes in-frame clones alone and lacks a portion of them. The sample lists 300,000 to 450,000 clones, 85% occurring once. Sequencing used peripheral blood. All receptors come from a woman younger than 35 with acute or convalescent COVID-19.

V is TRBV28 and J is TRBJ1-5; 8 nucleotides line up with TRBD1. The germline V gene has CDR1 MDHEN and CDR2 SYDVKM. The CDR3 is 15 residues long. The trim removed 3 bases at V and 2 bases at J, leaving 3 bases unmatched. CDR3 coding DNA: TGTGCCAGCAGTTTGCCGGGACAGGGCAATCAGCCCCAGCATTTT. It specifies CASSLPGQGNQPQHF.

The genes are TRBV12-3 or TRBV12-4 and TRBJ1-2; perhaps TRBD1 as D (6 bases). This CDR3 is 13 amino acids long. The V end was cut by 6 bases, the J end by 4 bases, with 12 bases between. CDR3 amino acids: CASSLGQFYGYTF. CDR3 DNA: TGTGCCAGCAGCCTCGGACAGTTCTATGGCTACACCTTC.

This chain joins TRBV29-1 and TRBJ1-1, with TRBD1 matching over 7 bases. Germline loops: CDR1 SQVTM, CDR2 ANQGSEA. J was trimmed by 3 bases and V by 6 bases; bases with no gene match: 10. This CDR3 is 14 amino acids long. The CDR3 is CSVYIRQGYTEAFF. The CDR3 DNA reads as TGCAGCGTCTACATCCGACAGGGATACACTGAAGCTTTCTTT.

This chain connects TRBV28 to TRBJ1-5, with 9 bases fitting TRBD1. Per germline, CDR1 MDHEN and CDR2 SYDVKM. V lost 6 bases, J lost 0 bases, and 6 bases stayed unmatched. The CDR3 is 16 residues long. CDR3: CASRQGTGNSNQPQHF. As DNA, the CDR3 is TGTGCCAGCAGACAAGGGACAGGGAATAGCAATCAGCCCCAGCATTTT. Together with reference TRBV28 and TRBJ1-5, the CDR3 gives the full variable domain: DVKVTQSSRYLVKRTGEKVFLECVQDMDHENMFWYRQDPGLGLRLIYFSYDVKMKEKGDIPEGYSVSREKKERFSLILESASTNQTSMYLCASRQGTGNSNQPQHFGDGTRLSIL.

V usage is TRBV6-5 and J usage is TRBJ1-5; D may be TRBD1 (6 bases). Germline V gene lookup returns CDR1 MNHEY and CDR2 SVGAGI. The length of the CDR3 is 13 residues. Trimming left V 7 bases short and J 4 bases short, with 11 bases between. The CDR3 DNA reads TGTGCCAGCACCTTACAGGGAAATCAGCCCCAGCATTTT. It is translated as CASTLQGNQPQHF.

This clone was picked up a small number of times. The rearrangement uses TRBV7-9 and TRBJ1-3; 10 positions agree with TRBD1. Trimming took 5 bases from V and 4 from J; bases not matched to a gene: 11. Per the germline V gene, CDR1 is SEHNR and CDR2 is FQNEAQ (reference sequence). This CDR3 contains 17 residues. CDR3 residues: CASSLDRGLIIGNTIYF. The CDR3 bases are TGTGCCAGCAGCCTCGACAGGGGGCTCATTATCGGAAACACCATATATTTT.

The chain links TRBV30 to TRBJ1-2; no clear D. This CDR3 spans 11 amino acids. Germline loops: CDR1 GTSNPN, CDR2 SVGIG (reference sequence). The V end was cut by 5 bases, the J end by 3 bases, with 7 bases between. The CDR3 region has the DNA TGTGCCTGGGGCTTCTACTATGGCTACACCTTC. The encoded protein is CAWGFYYGYTF.

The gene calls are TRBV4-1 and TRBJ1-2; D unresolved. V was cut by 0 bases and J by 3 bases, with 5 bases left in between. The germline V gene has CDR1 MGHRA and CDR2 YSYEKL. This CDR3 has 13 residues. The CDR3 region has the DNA TGCGCCAGCAGCCAAGAGGCAGACTATGGCTACACCTTC. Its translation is CASSQEADYGYTF.

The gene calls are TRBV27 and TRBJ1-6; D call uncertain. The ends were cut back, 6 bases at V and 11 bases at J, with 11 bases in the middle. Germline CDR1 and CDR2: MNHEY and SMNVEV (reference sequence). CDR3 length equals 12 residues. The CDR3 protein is CASRTFVAPLHF. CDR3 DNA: TGTGCCAGCAGAACGTTTGTAGCACCCCTCCACTTT.

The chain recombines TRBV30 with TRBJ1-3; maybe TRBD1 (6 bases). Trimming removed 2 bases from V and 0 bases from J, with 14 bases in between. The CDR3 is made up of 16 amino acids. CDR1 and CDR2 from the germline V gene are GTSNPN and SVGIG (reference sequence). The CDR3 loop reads CAWSLEGGRSGNTIYF. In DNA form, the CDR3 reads TGTGCCTGGAGTTTGGAAGGGGGTCGCTCTGGAAACACCATATATTTT.

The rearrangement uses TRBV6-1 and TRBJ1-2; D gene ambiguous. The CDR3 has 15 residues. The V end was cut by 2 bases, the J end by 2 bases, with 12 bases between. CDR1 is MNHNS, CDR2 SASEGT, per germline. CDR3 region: CASSESVALNYGYTF. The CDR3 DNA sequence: TGTGCCAGCAGTGAATCCGTTGCGCTAAACTATGGCTACACCTTC.

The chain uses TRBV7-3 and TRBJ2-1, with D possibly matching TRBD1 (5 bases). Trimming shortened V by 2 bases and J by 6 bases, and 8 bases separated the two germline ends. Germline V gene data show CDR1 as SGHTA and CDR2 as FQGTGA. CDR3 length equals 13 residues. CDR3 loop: CASSLGHPNEQFF. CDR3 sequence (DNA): TGTGCCAGCAGCTTAGGACACCCCAATGAGCAGTTCTTC.

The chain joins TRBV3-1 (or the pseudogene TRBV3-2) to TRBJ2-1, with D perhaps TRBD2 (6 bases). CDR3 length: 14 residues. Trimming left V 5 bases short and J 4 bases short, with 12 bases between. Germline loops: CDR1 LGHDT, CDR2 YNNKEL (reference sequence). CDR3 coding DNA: TGTGCCAGCAGCGATCGGGGGTCGTACAATGAGCAGTTCTTC. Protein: CASSDRGSYNEQFF.

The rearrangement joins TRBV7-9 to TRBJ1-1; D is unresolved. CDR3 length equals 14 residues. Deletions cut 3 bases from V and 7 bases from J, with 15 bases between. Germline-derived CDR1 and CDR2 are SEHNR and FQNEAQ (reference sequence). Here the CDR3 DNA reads TGTGCCAGCAGCTTTCGCGGAAAAACCTTTGAAGCTTTCTTT. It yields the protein CASSFRGKTFEAFF.

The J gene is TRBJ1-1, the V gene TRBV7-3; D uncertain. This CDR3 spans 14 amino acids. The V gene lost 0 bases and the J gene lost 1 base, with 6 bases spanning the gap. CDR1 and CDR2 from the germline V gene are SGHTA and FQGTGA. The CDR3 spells CASSLTGENTEAFF. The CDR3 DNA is TGTGCCAGCAGCTTAACGGGCGAGAACACTGAAGCTTTCTTT.

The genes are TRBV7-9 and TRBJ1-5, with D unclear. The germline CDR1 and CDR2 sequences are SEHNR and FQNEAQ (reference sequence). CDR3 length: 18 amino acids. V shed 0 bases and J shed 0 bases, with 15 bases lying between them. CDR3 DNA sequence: TGTGCCAGCAGCTTAGCAGCCAATACCGATATTAGCAATCAGCCCCAGCATTTT. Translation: CASSLAANTDISNQPQHF.

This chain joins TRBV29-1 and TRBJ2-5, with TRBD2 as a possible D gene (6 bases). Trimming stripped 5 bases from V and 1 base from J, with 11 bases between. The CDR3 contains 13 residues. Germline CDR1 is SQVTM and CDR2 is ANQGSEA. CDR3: CSVTLGGQETQYF. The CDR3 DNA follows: TGCAGCGTTACCCTGGGAGGCCAAGAGACCCAGTACTTC.

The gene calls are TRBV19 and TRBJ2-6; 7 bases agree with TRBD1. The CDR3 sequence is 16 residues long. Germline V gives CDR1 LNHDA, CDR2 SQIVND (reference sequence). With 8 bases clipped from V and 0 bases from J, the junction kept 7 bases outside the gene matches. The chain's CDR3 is CASSQRGPSGANVLTF. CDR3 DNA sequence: TGTGCCAGTTCCCAGAGGGGGCCCTCTGGGGCCAACGTCCTGACTTTC.

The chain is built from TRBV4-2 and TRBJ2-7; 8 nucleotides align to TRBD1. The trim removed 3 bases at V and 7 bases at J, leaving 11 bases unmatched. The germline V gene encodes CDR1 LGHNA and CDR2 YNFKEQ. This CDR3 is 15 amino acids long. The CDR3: CASSQDSGGAGEQYF. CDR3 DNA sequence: TGTGCCAGCAGCCAGGACTCAGGGGGCGCGGGGGAGCAGTACTTC.

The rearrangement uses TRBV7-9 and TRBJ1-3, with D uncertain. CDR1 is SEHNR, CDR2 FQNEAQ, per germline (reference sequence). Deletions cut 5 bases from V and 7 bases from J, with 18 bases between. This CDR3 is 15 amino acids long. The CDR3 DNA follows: TGTGCCAGCAGCCCCACGTCCGGCGAGGGTAACACCATATATTTT. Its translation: CASSPTSGEGNTIYF. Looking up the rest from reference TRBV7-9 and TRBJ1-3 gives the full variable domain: DTGVSQNPRHKITKRGQNVTFRCDPISEHNRLYWYRQTLGQGPEFLTYFQNEAQLEKSRLLSDRFSAERPKGSFSTLEIQRTEQGDSAMYLCASSPTSGEGNTIYFGEGSWLTVV.

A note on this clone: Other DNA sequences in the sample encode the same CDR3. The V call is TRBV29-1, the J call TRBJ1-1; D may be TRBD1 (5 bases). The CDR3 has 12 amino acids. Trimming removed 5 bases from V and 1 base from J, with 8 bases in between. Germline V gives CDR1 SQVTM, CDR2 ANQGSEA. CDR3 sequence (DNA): TGCAGCGTTAGTAGGGGGAACACTGAAGCTTTCTTT. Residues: CSVSRGNTEAFF.

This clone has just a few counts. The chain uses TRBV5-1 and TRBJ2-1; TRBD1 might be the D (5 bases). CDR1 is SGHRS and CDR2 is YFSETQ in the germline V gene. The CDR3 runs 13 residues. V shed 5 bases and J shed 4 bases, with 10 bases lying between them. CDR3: CASRDSLYNEQFF. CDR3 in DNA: TGCGCCAGCAGAGACAGCCTATACAATGAGCAGTTCTTC. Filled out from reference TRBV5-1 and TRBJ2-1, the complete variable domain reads KAGVTQTPRYLIKTRGQQVTLSCSPISGHRSVSWYQQTPGQGLQFLFEYFSETQRNKGNFPGRFSGRQFSNSRSEMNVSTLELGDSALYLCASRDSLYNEQFFGPGTRLTVL.

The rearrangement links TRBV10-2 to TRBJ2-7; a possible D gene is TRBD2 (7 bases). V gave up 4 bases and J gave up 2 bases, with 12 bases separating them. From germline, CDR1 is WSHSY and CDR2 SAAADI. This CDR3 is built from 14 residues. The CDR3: CASSGGGGTYEQYF. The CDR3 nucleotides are TGCGCCAGCAGTGGAGGCGGGGGCACCTACGAGCAGTACTTC.

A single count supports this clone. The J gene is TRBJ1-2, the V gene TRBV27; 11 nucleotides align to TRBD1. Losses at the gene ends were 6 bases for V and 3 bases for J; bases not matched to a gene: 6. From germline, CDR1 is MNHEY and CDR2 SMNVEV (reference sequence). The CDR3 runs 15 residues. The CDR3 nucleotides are TGTGCCAGCAGCCAGGACAGGGGGCTTTACTATGGCTACACCTTC. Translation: CASSQDRGLYYGYTF.

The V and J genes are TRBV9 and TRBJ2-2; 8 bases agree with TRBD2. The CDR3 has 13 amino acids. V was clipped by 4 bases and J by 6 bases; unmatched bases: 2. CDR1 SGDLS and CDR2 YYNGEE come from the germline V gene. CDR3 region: CASSSSGSGELFF. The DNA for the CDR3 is TGTGCCAGCAGCTCTAGCGGGTCCGGGGAGCTGTTTTTT.

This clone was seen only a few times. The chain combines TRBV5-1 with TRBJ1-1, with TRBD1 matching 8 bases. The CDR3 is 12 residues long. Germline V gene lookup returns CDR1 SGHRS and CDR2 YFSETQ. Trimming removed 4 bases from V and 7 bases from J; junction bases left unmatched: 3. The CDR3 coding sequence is TGCGCCAGCAGCCAGGGGGCTAGTGAAGCTTTCTTT. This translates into CASSQGASEAFF. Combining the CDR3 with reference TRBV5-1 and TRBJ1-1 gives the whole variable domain KAGVTQTPRYLIKTRGQQVTLSCSPISGHRSVSWYQQTPGQGLQFLFEYFSETQRNKGNFPGRFSGRQFSNSRSEMNVSTLELGDSALYLCASSQGASEAFFGQGTRLTVV.

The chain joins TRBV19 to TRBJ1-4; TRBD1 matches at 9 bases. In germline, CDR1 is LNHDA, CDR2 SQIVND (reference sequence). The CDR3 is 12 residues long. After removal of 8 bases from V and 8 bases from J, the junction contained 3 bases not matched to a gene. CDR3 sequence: CASGTGWEKLFF. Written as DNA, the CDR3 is TGTGCCAGTGGGACAGGGTGGGAAAAACTGTTTTTT. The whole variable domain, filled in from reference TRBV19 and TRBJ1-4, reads DGGITQSPKYLFRKEGQNVTLSCEQNLNHDAMYWYRQDPGQGLRLIYYSQIVNDFQKGDIAEGYSVSREKKESFPLTVTSAQKNPTAFYLCASGTGWEKLFFGSGTQLSVL.

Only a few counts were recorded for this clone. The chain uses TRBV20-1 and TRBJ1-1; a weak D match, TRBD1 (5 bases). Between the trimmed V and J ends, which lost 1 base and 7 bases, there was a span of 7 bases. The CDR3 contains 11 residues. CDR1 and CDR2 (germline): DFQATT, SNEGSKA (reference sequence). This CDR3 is CSARGRGEAFF. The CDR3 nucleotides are TGCAGTGCTAGAGGAAGGGGTGAAGCTTTCTTT.